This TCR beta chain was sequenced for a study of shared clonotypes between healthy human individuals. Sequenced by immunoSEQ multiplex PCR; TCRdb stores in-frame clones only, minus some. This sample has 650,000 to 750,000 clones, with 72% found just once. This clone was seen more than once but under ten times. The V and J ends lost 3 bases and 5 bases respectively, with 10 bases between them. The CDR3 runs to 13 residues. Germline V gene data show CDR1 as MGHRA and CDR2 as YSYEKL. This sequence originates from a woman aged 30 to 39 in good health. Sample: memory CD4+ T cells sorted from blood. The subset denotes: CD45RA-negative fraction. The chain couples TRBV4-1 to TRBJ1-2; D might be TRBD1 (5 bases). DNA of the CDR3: TGCGCCAGCAGCCAGGACAACCAGTATGGCTACACCTTC. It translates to CASSQDNQYGYTF.